This TCR beta chain appears in the sequencing data of a study of OX40 agonist ivuxolimab in advanced cancers. The timepoints at which blood was sampled were baseline, cycle 4 day 1, and cycle 7 day 1. V was shortened by 10 bases and J by 6 bases, with 21 bases between the two germline ends. This CDR3 has 14 residues. CDR1 and CDR2 from the germline V gene are MNHNY and SVGAGI (reference sequence). Generated by immunoSEQ multiplex PCR, the TCRdb table keeps only in-frame clones and is missing some. Of under 85,000 clones listed, around nine tenths were seen once; the top ten hold 0.45% to 0.6%. The receptor was derived from an adult with an advanced solid tumor such as melanoma, head and neck, liver or kidney cancer. The genes are TRBV6-6 and TRBJ1-2; D may be TRBD1 (5 bases). This specimen was CD4+ or CD8+ T cells sorted from blood, taken in a trial of the OX40 agonist ivuxolimab. Here the CDR3 reads CAIWVPGSTDGYTF. The CDR3 DNA follows: TGTGCCATCTGGGTCCCAGGGTCTACTGATGGCTACACCTTC.